Only a few counts were recorded for the clone carrying this T cell receptor beta chain. Antigen: not known. TCRdb reprocessed the 5' RACE reads via MiXCR and lists one record per CDR3 protein. The table shows fewer than 400,000 distinct CDR3 sequences, with roughly 8% occurring only once. The J segment lost 6 bases and the V segment lost 3 bases, leaving 2 bases of the junction unmatched. Germline V gene sequence: CDR1 SNHLY, CDR2 FYNNEI. CDR3 size: 13 residues. These data come from a study of CD8 T cells in ankylosing spondylitis. Study-wide points: Made up of about eight highly homologous variants, a TCR beta motif appeared characteristic of ankylosing spondylitis blood. It was reported that disease-linked clones were significantly enriched in matched ankylosing spondylitis synovial fluid.

This receptor was obtained from a male donor with ankylosing spondylitis. The sample taken for sequencing was blood, either unsorted or a sorted T cell fraction (not recorded which). The gene calls are TRBV2 and TRBJ1-1; TRBD1 aligns across 9 bases. The chain's CDR3 is CASSERDRAEAFF. CDR3 DNA: TGTGCCAGCAGTGAGCGGGACAGGGCTGAAGCTTTCTTT.